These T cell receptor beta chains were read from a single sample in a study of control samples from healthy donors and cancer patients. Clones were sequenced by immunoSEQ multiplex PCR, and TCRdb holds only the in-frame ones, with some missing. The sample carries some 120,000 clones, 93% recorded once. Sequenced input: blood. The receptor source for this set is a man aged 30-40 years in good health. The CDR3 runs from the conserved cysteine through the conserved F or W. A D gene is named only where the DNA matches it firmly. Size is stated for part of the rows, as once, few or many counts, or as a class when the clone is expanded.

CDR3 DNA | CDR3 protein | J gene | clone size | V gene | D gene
TGTGCCAGCAGTCTAGCGGGGGTAGACGAGCAGTACTTC | CASSLAGVDEQYF | TRBJ2-7 | - | TRBV27 | TRBD2
TGTGCCAGCAGGCCGGCAACAAGCTCCTACGAGCAGTACTTC | CASRPATSSYEQYF | TRBJ2-7 | - | TRBV28 | -
TGTGCCAGCAGCTTAGGGAGGAGGTCGGGGGAGAGTGGTGGCTACACCTTC | CASSLGRRSGESGGYTF | TRBJ1-2 | - | TRBV7-9 | -
TGTGCCAGCAGCGTAGCCGATTCAGCCTACAATGAGCAGTTCTTC | CASSVADSAYNEQFF | TRBJ2-1 | - | TRBV9 | -
TGTGCCAGCAAGCGGGACTTTTCTGGGGCCAACGTCCTGACTTTC | CASKRDFSGANVLTF | TRBJ2-6 | - | TRBV2 | TRBD2
TGTGCCAGCAAGGGAGAGGGGGACAGTCGAGGTGTGGCTTTCTTT | CASKGEGDSRGVAFF | TRBJ1-1 | - | TRBV25-1 | TRBD1
TGTGCCAGCAGCGCGTGGGGCTATGGCTACACCTTC | CASSAWGYGYTF | TRBJ1-2 | - | TRBV5-5 | -
TGCGCCAGCAGCTTGGCCAGGGGCGCGGCCCAGTACTTC | CASSLARGAAQYF | TRBJ2-5 | - | TRBV5-1 | -
TGTGCCAGCAGCCCCGGGCGGAATGAAAAACTGTTTTTT | CASSPGRNEKLFF | TRBJ1-4 | - | TRBV2 | -
TGTGCCAGCAGCGTACCTAACGGGACTCCCAGCACAGATACGCAGTATTTT | CASSVPNGTPSTDTQYF | TRBJ2-3 | - | TRBV9 | -
TGTGCCAGCAGCCCTTCACGACAGCCACGGAACACTGAAGCTTTCTTT | CASSPSRQPRNTEAFF | TRBJ1-1 | - | TRBV11-2 | -
TGTGCCAGCAGTTTGGTGGAGCCGAGGTCACCCCTCCACTTT | CASSLVEPRSPLHF | TRBJ1-6 | - | TRBV28 | -
TGTGCCAGCAGTGAAGCGCGACTAAAAGGACAGAACACCGGGGAGCTGTTTTTT | CASSEARLKGQNTGELFF | TRBJ2-2 | - | TRBV6-1 | -
TGTGCCAGCAGCTTGGGAAGGAGGACCTTCCCCCGGGGCTACACCTTC | CASSLGRRTFPRGYTF | TRBJ1-2 | - | TRBV5-6 | -
TGTGCCAGCACCCCCTCGGGGGCCCTAAATGAGCAGTTCTTC | CASTPSGALNEQFF | TRBJ2-1 | - | TRBV6-5 | -
TGTGCCAGCAGAGGGCTTAGCGGGGCTACCTTGAACACCGGGGAGCTGTTTTTT | CASRGLSGATLNTGELFF | TRBJ2-2 | - | TRBV2 | TRBD2
TGTGCCAGCAGCTTAATGGGGTCCGTTGAGACCCAGTACTTC | CASSLMGSVETQYF | TRBJ2-5 | - | TRBV13 | -
TGTGCCACCCGGACGGGGAACACTGAAGCTTTCTTT | CATRTGNTEAFF | TRBJ1-1 | - | TRBV27 | -
TGTGCCAGTAGTCCACGAACGGGACTAGCAACCTACGAGCAGTACTTC | CASSPRTGLATYEQYF | TRBJ2-7 | - | TRBV19 | TRBD2
TGTGCCAGCAGTCAAACAGGGGGCGGGCGGCAGCCCCAGCATTTT | CASSQTGGGRQPQHF | TRBJ1-5 | - | TRBV6-5 | TRBD1
TGTGCCAGCAGCTCCTATGGAGGAGCTAATGAAAAACTGTTTTTT | CASSSYGGANEKLFF | TRBJ1-4 | - | TRBV28 | -
TGTGCCAGCACTGGGGCTTTCTTT | CASTGAFF | TRBJ1-1 | - | TRBV2 | -
TGCGCCAGCAGCTTGAGGACAGACAACACCGGGGAGCTGTTTTTT | CASSLRTDNTGELFF | TRBJ2-2 | - | TRBV5-1 | -
TGTGCCAGCAGTCCCCGACAGACCCGGGGGACTGAAGCTTTCTTT | CASSPRQTRGTEAFF | TRBJ1-1 | - | TRBV2 | -
TGTGCCAGCACCCCCCGAGCCTCGACCGGGGAGCTGTTTTTT | CASTPRASTGELFF | TRBJ2-2 | - | TRBV7-2 | -
TGTGCCACCAGCAGGACAGGGGAAGATACAGATACGCAGTATTTT | CATSRTGEDTDTQYF | TRBJ2-3 | - | TRBV15 | TRBD1
TGTGCCAGCACCCTAGCGGGGGGGAACACCGGGGAGCTGTTTTTT | CASTLAGGNTGELFF | TRBJ2-2 | once | TRBV27 | TRBD2
TGTGCCAGCAGTTACCTGGACAGGGAGCCCTACGAGCAGTACTTC | CASSYLDREPYEQYF | TRBJ2-7 | - | TRBV6-5 | TRBD1
TGTGCCAGCAGCGTAGGAGGGGGTCGGAACCAGCCCCAGCATTTT | CASSVGGGRNQPQHF | TRBJ1-5 | - | TRBV9 | -